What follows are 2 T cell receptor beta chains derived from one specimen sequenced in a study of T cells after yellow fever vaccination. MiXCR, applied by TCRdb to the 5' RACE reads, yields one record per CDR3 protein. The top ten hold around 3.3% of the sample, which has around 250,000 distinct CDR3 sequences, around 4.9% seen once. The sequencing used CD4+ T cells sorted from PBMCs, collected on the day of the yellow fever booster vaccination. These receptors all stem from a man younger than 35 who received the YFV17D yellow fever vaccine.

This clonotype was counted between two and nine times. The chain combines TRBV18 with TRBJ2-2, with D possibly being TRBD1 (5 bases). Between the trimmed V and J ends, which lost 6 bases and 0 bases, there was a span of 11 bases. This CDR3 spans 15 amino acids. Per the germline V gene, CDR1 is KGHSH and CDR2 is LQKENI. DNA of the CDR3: TGTGCCAGCTCCTGGGGCCAGACGAACACCGGGGAGCTGTTTTTT. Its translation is CASSWGQTNTGELFF.

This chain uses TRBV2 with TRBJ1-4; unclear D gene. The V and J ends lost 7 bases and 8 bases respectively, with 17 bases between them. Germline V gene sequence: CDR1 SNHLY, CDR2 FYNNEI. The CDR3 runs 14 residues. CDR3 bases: TGTGCCAGCACGACGGACTCCCGCGCGGAAAAACTGTTTTTT. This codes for CASTTDSRAEKLFF. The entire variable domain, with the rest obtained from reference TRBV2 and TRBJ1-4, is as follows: EPEVTQTPSHQVTQMGQEVILRCVPISNHLYFYWYRQILGQKVEFLVSFYNNEISEKSEIFDDQFSVERPDGSNFTLKIRSTKLEDSAMYFCASTTDSRAEKLFFGSGTQLSVL.